The clone carrying this T cell receptor (beta chain) showed up just a few times. No antigen is known for it. The data were produced by immunoSEQ multiplex PCR, yet TCRdb's version contains in-frame clones alone and is incomplete. Of 180,000 or so clones in the sample, 85% to 90% are singletons; the top ten hold 1.5% to 2%. The data derive from a study of T cell responses to AZD1222 COVID-19 vaccine. Study results and caveats: Recipients of AZD1222 seropositive at baseline numbered only 6 or 7. Most donors were white British and more were female, and clonal diversity was possibly underestimated. Epitopes outside B.1.351 and B.1.1.7 mutated regions reportedly drew nearly half of spike TCRs.

CDR1 and CDR2 from the germline V gene are LNHDA and SQIVND (reference sequence). Trimming cost V 4 bases and J 2 bases, with 17 bases left between them. The CDR3 totals 16 residues. The sample in question was peripheral blood, obtained on day 0 of AZD1222 vaccination. The chain has TRBV19 and TRBJ1-1; no clear D gene. The source is an adult in good health. The CDR3 reads CASSTRPGRTNTEAFF. Here the CDR3 DNA reads TGTGCCAGTAGTACTCGTCCCGGCAGAACAAACACTGAAGCTTTCTTT.